These 30 T cell receptor beta chains came from one sample sequenced in a study of CXCR3-negative and CXCR3-positive naive CD8 T cells. Points from the study as a whole: Naive CXCR3-positive cells had TRB CDR3s more hydrophobic than those of CXCR3-negative naive cells.

Which antigens these TCRs recognize remains unknown. UMI-tagged TRB cDNA libraries were built via 5' RACE. TCRdb re-called the 5' RACE reads; one entry per CDR3 protein, DNA not given. Its clone listing holds approximately 6,000 distinct CDR3 sequences. The sequenced material came from naive CXCR3+ CD8+ T cells from blood. Subset noted: CD45RO-CCR7+CD27+CD95- naive CD8+ T cells expressing CXCR3 (TNR3+). These receptors originate from a human donor in good health. Some clones in this sample may be carry-over from other donors' samples.

This clonotype shows up as medium-sized by frequency. The chain uses TRBV6-6 and TRBJ2-3; lacking DNA, the TRBD2 call made by TCRdb goes unchecked. Looked up from germline, CDR1 is MNHNY and CDR2 is SVGAGI (reference sequence). The CDR3 has 13 amino acids. The CDR3 sequence: CASSLGRFDTQYF.

Measured by frequency, this clonotype is medium-sized. V usage is TRBV7-9 and J usage is TRBJ1-1; there is no DNA to check the TCRdb D call of TRBD1. There are 15 residues in the CDR3. The V gene's germline CDR1 is SEHNR and CDR2 FQNEAQ (reference sequence). Here the CDR3 reads CASSGAQGRGTEAFF.

Frequency places this clonotype as medium-sized. The rearrangement joins TRBV6-5 to TRBJ2-3. The CDR3 spans 14 residues. Germline-derived CDR1 and CDR2 are MNHEY and SVGAGI. The chain's CDR3 is CASRPAVATDTQYF.

The chain has TRBV2 and TRBJ2-1; TCRdb proposes TRBD2, but this gene call is untestable without DNA. CDR1 SNHLY and CDR2 FYNNEI come from the germline V gene. There are 14 residues in the CDR3. The CDR3 spells CASSEGLAFDEQFF.

The CDR3 spells CASSPSLYDSYTDTQYF. V is TRBV18 and J is TRBJ2-3; the TCRdb D gene call, TRBD1, has no DNA to confirm it. There are 17 residues in the CDR3. From germline, CDR1 is KGHSH and CDR2 LQKENI.

The gene calls are TRBV28 and TRBJ2-2. This CDR3 region has 15 residues. Germline V gene lookup returns CDR1 MDHEN and CDR2 SYDVKM. CDR3 amino acids: CASRLTNTNTGELFF.

The chain uses TRBV19 and TRBJ2-1; TCRdb designates TRBD1, a call that cannot be tested without DNA. Germline values: CDR1 LNHDA, CDR2 SQIVND (reference sequence). The CDR3 consists of 12 residues. The CDR3 region is CASEGDPNEQFF.

The chain recombines TRBV11-3 with TRBJ2-5; TCRdb's D call of TRBD1 is untestable without DNA. The CDR3 is made up of 15 amino acids. Looked up from germline, CDR1 is SGHNT and CDR2 is YENEEA. CDR3 protein: CASSPRTGLDETQYF.

This clonotype is classed as medium-sized by frequency. The chain uses TRBV11-1 and TRBJ2-1; TCRdb reports TRBD2, a call that lacks DNA to check it against. This CDR3 region has 13 residues. In germline, CDR1 is SGHAT, CDR2 FQDESV (reference sequence). The CDR3 here is CASSPRLSHEQFF.

This clonotype registers medium-sized by frequency. The J gene is TRBJ1-3, the V gene TRBV9. The CDR3 covers 15 residues. Germline loops: CDR1 SGDLS, CDR2 YYNGEE. This CDR3 is CASSSDLSSGNTIYF.

V usage is TRBV19 and J usage is TRBJ2-5. The CDR3 consists of 13 residues. Germline lookup yields CDR1 LNHDA and CDR2 SQIVND (reference sequence). The CDR3 here is CASSIYQQETQYF. The full variable domain, completed using reference TRBV19 and TRBJ2-5, is DGGITQSPKYLFRKEGQNVTLSCEQNLNHDAMYWYRQDPGQGLRLIYYSQIVNDFQKGDIAEGYSVSREKKESFPLTVTSAQKNPTAFYLCASSIYQQETQYFGPGTRLLVL.

CDR3 sequence reads: CASSSPVSLNEQFF. V gene TRBV7-9 combines with J gene TRBJ2-1; no DNA is available, so the TRBD2 call from TCRdb remains unchecked. The CDR3 length is 14 residues. Germline values: CDR1 SEHNR, CDR2 FQNEAQ (reference sequence).

This clonotype shows up as medium-sized by frequency. The CDR3 here is CASSISGSGALYF. V gene TRBV6-5 combines with J gene TRBJ2-7; the D gene TCRdb calls, TRBD2, cannot be checked with no DNA. The V gene's germline CDR1 is MNHEY and CDR2 SVGAGI. The CDR3 has 13 amino acids.

This clonotype is deemed medium-sized by its frequency. The V and J genes are TRBV7-6 and TRBJ2-5; without DNA, the TCRdb call of TRBD1 cannot be checked. CDR1 and CDR2 (germline): SGHVS, FNYEAQ. The length of the CDR3 is 14 residues. The CDR3 reads CASSSLQGAETQYF. The variable domain in full, completed from reference TRBV7-6 and TRBJ2-5, reads GAGVSQSPRYKVTKRGQDVALRCDPISGHVSLYWYRQALGQGPEFLTYFNYEAQQDKSGLPNDRFSAERPEGSISTLTIQRTEQRDSAMYRCASSSLQGAETQYFGPGTRLLVL.

The chain combines TRBV19 with TRBJ2-2; the D call of TRBD1 rests on TCRdb alone, since no DNA is present to check it. The CDR3 loop spans 14 amino acids. Germline V lookup: CDR1 LNHDA, CDR2 SQIVND (reference sequence). The CDR3 loop is CASCGRPNTGELFF.

The chain links TRBV2 to TRBJ2-2; with no DNA, the TCRdb D assignment of TRBD1 cannot be verified. This CDR3 is built from 14 residues. The germline V gene has CDR1 SNHLY and CDR2 FYNNEI. The CDR3 loop is CASSVGQSTGELFF.

The genes are TRBV2 and TRBJ1-5; TCRdb calls TRBD1, which cannot be checked without DNA. Germline assignment: CDR1 SNHLY and CDR2 FYNNEI. There are 15 residues in the CDR3. The CDR3 here is CASSDWQGGNQPQHF.

This clonotype is called medium-sized based on its frequency. The chain links TRBV29-1 to TRBJ2-2; as DNA is missing, the TRBD2 call by TCRdb cannot be tested. The CDR3 consists of 12 residues. From germline, CDR1 is SQVTM and CDR2 ANQGSEA. CDR3 sequence reads: CSVGLETGELFF.

The rearrangement links TRBV6-2 or TRBV6-3 to TRBJ1-4. Germline V CDR1 and CDR2: MNHEY, SVGEGT. The CDR3 is 15 amino acids. The CDR3 protein is CASSYSEATNEKLFF.

This clonotype registers medium-sized by frequency. The chain employs TRBV9 and TRBJ2-3; TCRdb proposes TRBD2, but this gene call is untestable without DNA. The CDR3 runs 16 residues. CDR1 is SGDLS and CDR2 is YYNGEE in the germline V gene. The CDR3 reads CASSVGTSGFTDTQYF.

This rearrangement joins TRBV5-6 to TRBJ2-5; TCRdb selects TRBD2, and the lack of DNA leaves this call unchecked. The germline V gene encodes CDR1 SGHDT and CDR2 YYEEEE. The CDR3 covers 16 residues. CDR3 loop: CASSWGTSGRLETQYF. The variable domain in full, completed from reference TRBV5-6 and TRBJ2-5, reads DAGVTQSPTHLIKTRGQQVTLRCSPKSGHDTVSWYQQALGQGPQFIFQYYEEEERQRGNFPDRFSGHQFPNYSSELNVNALLLGDSALYLCASSWGTSGRLETQYFGPGTRLLVL.

V usage is TRBV7-6 and J usage is TRBJ2-7; TCRdb reports TRBD2, a call that lacks DNA to check it against. CDR3 length: 14 amino acids. The germline V gene encodes CDR1 SGHVS and CDR2 FNYEAQ. The CDR3 here is CASSRTWGEDEQYF.

This clonotype is labeled medium-sized (0.01 to 0.1%) based on frequency. Here the CDR3 reads CSAPRDLLLNEQFF. This chain joins TRBV20-1 and TRBJ2-1; TCRdb reports TRBD1, a call that lacks DNA to check it against. From germline, CDR1 is DFQATT and CDR2 SNEGSKA (reference sequence). The CDR3 spans 14 residues.

The chain recombines TRBV28 with TRBJ2-1. This CDR3 has 13 residues. From germline, CDR1 is MDHEN and CDR2 SYDVKM. The CDR3 is CASSLDPDNEQFF.

The chain employs TRBV20-1 and TRBJ1-2; TCRdb reports TRBD1, a call that lacks DNA to check it against. This CDR3 has 15 amino acids. CDR1 and CDR2 from the germline V gene are DFQATT and SNEGSKA (reference sequence). CDR3 region: CSATHPLGTTFGYTF.

This clonotype is called medium-sized based on its frequency. This chain joins TRBV15 and TRBJ2-7; TCRdb indicates TRBD2, and absent DNA this call remains unverified. The germline V gene has CDR1 LNHNV and CDR2 YYDKDF (reference sequence). The CDR3 consists of 13 residues. CDR3 sequence reads: CASGEGSSYEQYF.

This clonotype is deemed medium-sized by its frequency. J is TRBJ1-5 and V is TRBV28. The CDR3 extends over 12 amino acids. Germline lookup yields CDR1 MDHEN and CDR2 SYDVKM. CDR3 loop: CASSLGNQPQHF. Full variable domain (missing parts from reference TRBV28 and TRBJ1-5): DVKVTQSSRYLVKRTGEKVFLECVQDMDHENMFWYRQDPGLGLRLIYFSYDVKMKEKGDIPEGYSVSREKKERFSLILESASTNQTSMYLCASSLGNQPQHFGDGTRLSIL.

This clonotype counts as medium-sized (0.01 to 0.1%) by frequency. V is TRBV12-3 or TRBV12-4 and J is TRBJ2-2; as DNA is missing, the TRBD2 call by TCRdb cannot be tested. The CDR3 covers 17 residues. The CDR3: CASSASQGGFLTGELFF.

The chain's CDR3 is CASSMLGVQETQYF. The chain employs TRBV19 and TRBJ2-5; the D gene TCRdb calls, TRBD1, cannot be checked with no DNA. Per germline, CDR1 LNHDA and CDR2 SQIVND (reference sequence). This CDR3 is 14 amino acids long.

This clonotype is deemed medium-sized by its frequency. The J gene is TRBJ1-3, the V gene TRBV15; TCRdb returns TRBD1, unconfirmable since there is no DNA. This CDR3 has 15 amino acids. The V gene's germline CDR1 is LNHNV and CDR2 YYDKDF (reference sequence). This CDR3 reads CATSLDRGSGNTIYF.